This T cell receptor beta chain stems from a study of T cell responses to AZD1222 COVID-19 vaccine. General observations from the study: It was only after the peak T cell response that any repertoires were sampled.

The assay was immunoSEQ multiplex PCR, and TCRdb's table has in-frame clones only and misses some. The sample lists 95,000 to 100,000 clones, approximately 84% occurring once. The V gene's germline CDR1 is LGHDT and CDR2 YNNKEL (reference sequence). Trimming left V 0 bases short and J 3 bases short, with 14 bases between. The CDR3 spans 16 residues. Regarding this clone: No antigen is known for it.

Whether given at about 4 or about 12 weeks, second doses were pooled. This clonotype originated in an adult who received the AZD1222 COVID-19 vaccine. The sample here was peripheral blood, taken 28 days after the second AZD1222 dose. The rearrangement joins TRBV3-1 (or the pseudogene TRBV3-2) to TRBJ1-2, with a tentative D call TRBD1 (6 bases). The CDR3 loop reads CASSQDAGGRDYGYTF. CDR3 bases: TGTGCCAGCAGCCAAGATGCCGGGGGGCGTGACTATGGCTACACCTTC.